This T cell receptor beta chain came from a study of T cells after yellow fever vaccination. The CDR3 spans 15 residues. CDR1 SEHNR and CDR2 FQNEAQ come from the germline V gene (reference sequence). V was shortened by 7 bases and J by 2 bases, with 17 bases between the two germline ends. Comments on this clonotype: Being one base from a much bigger clone, this may be a read error.

General study findings and limits: A limited proportion of clonotypes was detected within both the CD4 and CD8 compartments.

MiXCR, applied by TCRdb to the 5' RACE reads, yields one record per CDR3 protein. The sample lists over 65,000 distinct CDR3 sequences; about 14% were seen once. The sequences come from CD8+ T cells not binding an NS4B(214-222) dextramer, sorted from PBMCs, collected more than 20 days after the first yellow fever vaccination. V is TRBV7-9 and J is TRBJ2-5, with D possibly matching TRBD1 (6 bases). The sequence derives from a man in his late teens or twenties who received the YFV17D yellow fever vaccine. CDR3 DNA sequence: TGTGCCAGCATCCCGAGAGGGGGAGTACAAGAGACCCAGTACTTC. Translation: CASIPRGGVQETQYF.